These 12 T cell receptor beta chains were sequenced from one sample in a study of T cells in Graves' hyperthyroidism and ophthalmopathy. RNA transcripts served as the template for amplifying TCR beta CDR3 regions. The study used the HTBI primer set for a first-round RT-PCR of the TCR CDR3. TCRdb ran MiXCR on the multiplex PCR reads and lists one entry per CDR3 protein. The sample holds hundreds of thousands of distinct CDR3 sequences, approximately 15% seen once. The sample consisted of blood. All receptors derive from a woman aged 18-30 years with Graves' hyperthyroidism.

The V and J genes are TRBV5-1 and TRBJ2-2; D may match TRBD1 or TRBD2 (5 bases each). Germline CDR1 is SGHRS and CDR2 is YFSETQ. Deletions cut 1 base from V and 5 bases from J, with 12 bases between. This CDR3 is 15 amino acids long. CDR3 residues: CASSLRSEGTGELFF. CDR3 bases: TGCGCCAGCAGCTTGAGGAGCGAGGGGACCGGGGAGCTGTTTTTT.

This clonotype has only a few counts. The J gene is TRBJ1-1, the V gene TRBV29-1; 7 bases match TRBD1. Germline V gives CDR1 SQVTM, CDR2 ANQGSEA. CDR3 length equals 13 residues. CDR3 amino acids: CCARQGMNTEAFF. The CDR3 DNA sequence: TGCTGCGCCCGACAGGGCATGAACACTGAAGCTTTCTTT.

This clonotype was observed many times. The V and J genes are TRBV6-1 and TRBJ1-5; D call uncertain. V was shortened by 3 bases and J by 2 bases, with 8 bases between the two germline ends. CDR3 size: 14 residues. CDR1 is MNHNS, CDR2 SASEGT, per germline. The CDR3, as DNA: TGTGCCAGCAGTGAGGTCGTTGGCAATCAGCCCCAGCATTTT. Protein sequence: CASSEVVGNQPQHF.

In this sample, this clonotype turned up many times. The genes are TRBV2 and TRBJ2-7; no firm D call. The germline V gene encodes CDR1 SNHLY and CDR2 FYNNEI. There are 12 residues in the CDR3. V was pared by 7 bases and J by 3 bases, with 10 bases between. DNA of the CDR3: TGTGCCAGCAAGGGCGGATACTACGAGCAGTACTTC. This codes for CASKGGYYEQYF.

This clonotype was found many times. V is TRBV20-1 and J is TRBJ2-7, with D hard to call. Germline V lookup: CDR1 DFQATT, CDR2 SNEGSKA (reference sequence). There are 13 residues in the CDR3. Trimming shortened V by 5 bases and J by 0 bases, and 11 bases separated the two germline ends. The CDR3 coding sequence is TGCAGTGCTCTCCCCGGTAGCTCCTACGAGCAGTACTTC. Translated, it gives CSALPGSSYEQYF.

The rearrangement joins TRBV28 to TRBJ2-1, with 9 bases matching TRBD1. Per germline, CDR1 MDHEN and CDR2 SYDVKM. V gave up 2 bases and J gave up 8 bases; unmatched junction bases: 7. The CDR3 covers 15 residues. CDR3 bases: TGTGCCAGCAGTTTAGCCGGGACAGGGCTCCATGAGCAGTTCTTC. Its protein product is CASSLAGTGLHEQFF.

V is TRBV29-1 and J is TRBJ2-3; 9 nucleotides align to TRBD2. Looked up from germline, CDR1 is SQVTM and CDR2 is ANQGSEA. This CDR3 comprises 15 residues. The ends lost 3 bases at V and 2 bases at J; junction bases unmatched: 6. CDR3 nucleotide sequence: TGCAGCGTTGATACCAGCGGGGGGTTCACAGATACGCAGTATTTT. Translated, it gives CSVDTSGGFTDTQYF.

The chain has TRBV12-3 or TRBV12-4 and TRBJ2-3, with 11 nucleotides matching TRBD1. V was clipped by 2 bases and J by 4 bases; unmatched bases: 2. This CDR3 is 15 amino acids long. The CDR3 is CASSLMGQGADTQYF. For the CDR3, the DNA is TGTGCCAGCAGTTTAATGGGACAGGGGGCAGATACGCAGTATTTT.

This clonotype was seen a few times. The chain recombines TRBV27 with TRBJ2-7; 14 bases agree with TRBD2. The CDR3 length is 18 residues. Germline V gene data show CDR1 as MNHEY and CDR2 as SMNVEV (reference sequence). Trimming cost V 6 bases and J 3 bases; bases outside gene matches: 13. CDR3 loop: CASSPIRLAGGPDYEQYF. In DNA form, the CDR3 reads TGTGCCAGCAGCCCCATACGACTAGCGGGAGGGCCGGACTACGAGCAGTACTTC.

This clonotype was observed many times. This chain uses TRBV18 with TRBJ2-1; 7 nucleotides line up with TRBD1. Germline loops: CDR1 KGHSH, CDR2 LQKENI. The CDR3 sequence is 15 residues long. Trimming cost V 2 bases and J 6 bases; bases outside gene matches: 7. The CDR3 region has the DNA TGTGCCAGCTCACCATTGGGACAGTCGGGCAATGAGCAGTTCTTC. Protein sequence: CASSPLGQSGNEQFF.

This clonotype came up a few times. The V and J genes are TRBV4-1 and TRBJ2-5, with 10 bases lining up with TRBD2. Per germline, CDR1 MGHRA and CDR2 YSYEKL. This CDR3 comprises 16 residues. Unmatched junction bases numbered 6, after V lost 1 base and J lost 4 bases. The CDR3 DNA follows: TGCGCCAGCAGCCAAGTTGCTAGCGGGAGTGGAGAGACCCAGTACTTC. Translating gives CASSQVASGSGETQYF.

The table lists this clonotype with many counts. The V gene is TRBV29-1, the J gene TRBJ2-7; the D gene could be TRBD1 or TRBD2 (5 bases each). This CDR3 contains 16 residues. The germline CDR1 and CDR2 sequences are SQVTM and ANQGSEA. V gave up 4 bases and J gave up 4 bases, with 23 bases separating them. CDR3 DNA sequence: TGCAGCGTTGTACTTTGGGTGGGACGGGCGAGATACGAGCAGTACTTC. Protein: CSVVLWVGRARYEQYF.